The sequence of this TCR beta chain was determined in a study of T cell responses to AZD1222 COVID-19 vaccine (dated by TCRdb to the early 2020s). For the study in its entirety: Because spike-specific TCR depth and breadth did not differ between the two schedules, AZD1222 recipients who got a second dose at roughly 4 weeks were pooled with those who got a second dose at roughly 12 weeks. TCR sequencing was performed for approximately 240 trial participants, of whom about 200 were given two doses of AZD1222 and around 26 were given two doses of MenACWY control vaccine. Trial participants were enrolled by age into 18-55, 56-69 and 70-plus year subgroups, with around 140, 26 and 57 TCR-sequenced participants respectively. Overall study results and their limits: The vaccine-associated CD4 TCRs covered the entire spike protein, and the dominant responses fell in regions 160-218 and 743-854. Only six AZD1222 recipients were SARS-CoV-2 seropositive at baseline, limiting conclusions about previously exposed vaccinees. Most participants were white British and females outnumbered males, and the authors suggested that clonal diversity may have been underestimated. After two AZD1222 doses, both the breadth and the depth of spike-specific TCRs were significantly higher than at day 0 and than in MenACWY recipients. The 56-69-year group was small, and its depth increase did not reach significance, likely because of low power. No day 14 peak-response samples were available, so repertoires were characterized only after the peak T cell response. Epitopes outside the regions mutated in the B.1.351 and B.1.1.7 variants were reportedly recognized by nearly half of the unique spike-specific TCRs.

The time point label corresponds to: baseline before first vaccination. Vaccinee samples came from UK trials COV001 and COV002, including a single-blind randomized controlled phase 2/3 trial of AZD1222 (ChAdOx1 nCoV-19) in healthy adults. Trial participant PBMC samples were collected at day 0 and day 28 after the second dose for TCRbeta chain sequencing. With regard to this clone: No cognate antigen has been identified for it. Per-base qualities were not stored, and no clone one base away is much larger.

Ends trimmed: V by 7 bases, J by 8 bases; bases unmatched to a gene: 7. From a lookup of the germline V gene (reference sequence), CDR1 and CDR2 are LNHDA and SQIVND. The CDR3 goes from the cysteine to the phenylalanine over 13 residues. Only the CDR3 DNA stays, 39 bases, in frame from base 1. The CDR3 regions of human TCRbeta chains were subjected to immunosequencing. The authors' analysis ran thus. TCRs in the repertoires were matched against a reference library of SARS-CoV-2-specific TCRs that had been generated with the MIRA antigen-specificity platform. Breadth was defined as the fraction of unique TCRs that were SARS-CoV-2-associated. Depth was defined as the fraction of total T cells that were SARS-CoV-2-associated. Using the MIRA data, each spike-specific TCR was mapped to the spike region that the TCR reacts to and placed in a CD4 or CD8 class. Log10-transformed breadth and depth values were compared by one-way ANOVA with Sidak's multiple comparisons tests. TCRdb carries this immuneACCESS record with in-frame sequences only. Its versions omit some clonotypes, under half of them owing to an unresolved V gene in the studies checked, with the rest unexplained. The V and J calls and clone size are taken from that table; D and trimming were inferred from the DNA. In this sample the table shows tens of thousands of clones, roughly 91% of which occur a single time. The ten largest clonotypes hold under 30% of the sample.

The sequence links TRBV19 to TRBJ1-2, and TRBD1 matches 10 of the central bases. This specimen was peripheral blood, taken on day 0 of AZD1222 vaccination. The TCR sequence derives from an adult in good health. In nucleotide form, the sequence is TGTGCCAGTATCGACCGGGACAGGGGCGGCTACACCTTC. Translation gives CASIDRDRGGYTF.